This is a list of T cell receptor beta chains from one sample in a study of identical twins. In TCRdb, the 5' RACE reads were re-called with MiXCR into one record per CDR3 protein. The sample records about 720,000 distinct CDR3 sequences, over 15% being singletons. These data are also associated with another study on T cells expressing NK-cell markers.

Sequenced: PBMCs. These receptors were obtained from a woman under 30 in good health. CDR3s include the opening cysteine and the closing phenylalanine or tryptophan. D genes are given only for firm matches. Size values are once, few and many counts, or a class for expanded clones, and some rows have none.

D gene,V gene,J gene,clone size,CDR3 protein,CDR3 DNA
.,TRBV6-1,TRBJ1-4,.,CASSTLTKGGNEKLFF,TGTGCCAGCAGTACCCTGACTAAAGGGGGGAATGAAAAACTGTTTTTT
.,TRBV5-1,TRBJ1-1,few,CASSPQGAGWAFF,TGCGCCAGCAGCCCTCAAGGGGCAGGGTGGGCTTTCTTT
.,TRBV12-3/TRBV12-4,TRBJ2-1,.,CASRPGYGSNYNEQFF,TGTGCCAGCAGGCCCGGTTATGGGAGTAATTACAATGAGCAGTTCTTC
.,TRBV5-1,TRBJ2-4,.,CASSLEVGGKNIQYF,TGCGCCAGCAGCTTGGAAGTGGGAGGAAAAAACATTCAGTACTTC
.,TRBV5-6,TRBJ2-4,many,CASSLVALGDIQYF,TGTGCCAGCAGCTTGGTTGCACTAGGGGACATTCAGTACTTC
.,TRBV20-1,TRBJ1-1,many,CSASGRQVYTEAFF,TGCAGTGCTAGTGGTAGACAGGTCTATACTGAAGCTTTCTTT
.,TRBV29-1,TRBJ2-7,.,CSVEDPGTLEQYF,TGCAGCGTTGAAGATCCAGGCACCCTCGAGCAGTACTTC
.,TRBV30,TRBJ2-7,.,CAWSIPGRTSYEQYF,TGTGCCTGGAGTATCCCGGGACGTACATCCTACGAGCAGTACTTC
.,TRBV12-5,TRBJ2-2,few,CASGLLQGNTGELFF,TGTGCTAGTGGTTTGCTGCAGGGAAACACCGGGGAGCTGTTTTTT
.,TRBV7-2,TRBJ1-2,many,CASSRNGVSDGYTF,TGTGCCAGCAGTAGGAACGGTGTAAGCGACGGCTACACCTTC
.,TRBV12-3/TRBV12-4,TRBJ1-6,few,CASSPRPNSPLHF,TGTGCCAGCAGCCCCCGGCCGAATTCACCCCTCCACTTT
.,TRBV13,TRBJ1-2,few,CASSPYGYTF,TGTGCCAGCAGCCCGTATGGCTACACCTTC
.,TRBV5-1,TRBJ2-4,.,CASSLVTGEENIQYF,TGCGCCAGCAGCTTGGTCACGGGAGAGGAAAACATTCAGTACTTC
TRBD1,TRBV10-3,TRBJ2-7,.,CAISESGQGEQYF,TGTGCCATCAGTGAGTCGGGACAGGGTGAGCAGTACTTC
.,TRBV5-6,TRBJ2-5,.,CASSMRSGTWGETQYF,TGTGCCAGCAGCATGAGAAGCGGGACATGGGGAGAGACCCAGTACTTC
TRBD2,TRBV29-1,TRBJ2-1,few,CSFPPGGVRNEQFF,TGCAGCTTCCCGCCGGGGGGGGTGAGGAATGAGCAGTTCTTC
.,TRBV24-1,TRBJ2-1,.,CATRLGRSVDNEQFF,TGTGCCACCAGGCTGGGACGGTCGGTGGACAATGAGCAGTTCTTC
.,TRBV6-1,TRBJ2-5,few,CASNSGSQETQYF,TGTGCCAGCAATAGCGGATCGCAAGAGACCCAGTACTTC
.,TRBV7-2,TRBJ2-3,many,CASSLIKGSTDTQYF,TGTGCCAGCAGCTTAATTAAGGGGAGCACAGATACGCAGTATTTT
TRBD1,TRBV4-2,TRBJ2-1,many,CASSQDIRQGYNEQFF,TGTGCCAGCAGCCAAGACATCCGACAGGGGTACAATGAGCAGTTCTTC
.,TRBV9,TRBJ1-1,.,CASSVEDTEAFF,TGTGCCAGCAGCGTAGAGGACACTGAAGCTTTCTTT
.,TRBV9,TRBJ2-6,.,CASSVAGPLTSGANVLTF,TGTGCCAGCAGCGTAGCAGGTCCACTGACGTCTGGGGCCAACGTCCTGACTTTC
.,TRBV6-1,TRBJ2-3,few,CASSEYLDSTDTQYF,TGTGCCAGCAGTGAATACCTGGATTCCACAGATACGCAGTATTTT
.,TRBV12-3/TRBV12-4,TRBJ1-1,many,CASSPRGGMNTEAFF,TGTGCCAGCAGTCCGCGGGGAGGGATGAACACTGAAGCTTTCTTT
TRBD2,TRBV20-1,TRBJ2-3,.,CSARDGSSGRVDTQYF,TGCAGTGCTAGAGATGGTTCTAGCGGGAGGGTCGATACGCAGTATTTT
.,TRBV29-1,TRBJ2-2,few,CSVLTRGGGTGELFF,TGCAGCGTTTTAACGCGGGGAGGAGGCACCGGGGAGCTGTTTTTT
.,TRBV30,TRBJ1-4,.,CAWSERTEQSTNEKLFF,TGTGCCTGGAGTGAGCGGACGGAACAATCAACTAATGAAAAACTGTTTTTT
.,TRBV12-3/TRBV12-4,TRBJ1-1,few,CASSPTAMGRAFF,TGTGCCAGCAGTCCTACAGCGATGGGGCGAGCTTTCTTT
TRBD1,TRBV7-2,TRBJ2-3,few,CASSLTGGKDTQYF,TGTGCCAGCAGCTTGACAGGGGGAAAAGATACGCAGTATTTT
.,TRBV7-2,TRBJ2-2,.,CASRGLGELFF,TGTGCCAGCAGGGGATTAGGGGAGCTGTTTTTT
.,TRBV4-2,TRBJ2-5,.,CASGQGRRETQYF,TGTGCCAGCGGCCAGGGACGGCGGGAGACCCAGTACTTC
.,TRBV13,TRBJ2-4,.,CASSLNRAKNIQYF,TGTGCCAGCAGCTTAAACAGAGCCAAAAACATTCAGTACTTC
.,TRBV5-1,TRBJ2-3,many,CASRPLYGMQSTDTQYF,TGCGCCAGCCGCCCCCTCTACGGGATGCAAAGCACAGATACGCAGTATTTT
TRBD2,TRBV12-5,TRBJ2-5,few,CASGPPRTSGGGETQYF,TGTGCTAGTGGTCCTCCTCGGACTAGCGGCGGAGGAGAGACCCAGTACTTC
.,TRBV7-9,TRBJ1-5,many,CASSGQGSNQPQHF,TGTGCCAGCAGCGGGCAGGGGAGCAATCAGCCCCAGCATTTT
.,TRBV20-1,TRBJ1-2,few,CSATPGATRGYTF,TGCAGTGCCACCCCCGGGGCCACGAGGGGCTACACCTTC
.,TRBV7-8,TRBJ2-7,.,CASSLDPGRNEQYF,TGTGCCAGCAGCTTAGATCCCGGTCGGAACGAGCAGTACTTC
TRBD2,TRBV20-1,TRBJ2-7,.,CSAWTSGAGEQYF,TGCAGTGCTTGGACTAGCGGGGCTGGCGAGCAGTACTTC
.,TRBV5-1,TRBJ1-5,many,CASSLGQPNQPQHF,TGTGCCAGCAGCTTAGGGCAGCCCAATCAGCCCCAGCATTTT
.,TRBV7-2,TRBJ1-1,few,CASSFSLGDGNTEAFF,TGTGCCAGCAGCTTTTCCCTGGGGGATGGGAACACTGAAGCTTTCTTT
.,TRBV7-2,TRBJ1-2,.,CASSGVVGPYGYTF,TGTGCCAGCAGCGGAGTCGTGGGACCCTATGGCTACACCTTC
.,TRBV9,TRBJ2-2,.,CASSVSGNTGELFF,TGTGCCAGCAGCGTTAGCGGGAACACCGGGGAGCTGTTTTTT
.,TRBV5-1,TRBJ2-3,.,CASSFGTPPSTDTQYF,TGCGCCAGCAGCTTCGGGACTCCTCCCAGCACAGATACGCAGTATTTT
.,TRBV10-3,TRBJ2-5,few,CAISESLSGVRKTQYF,TGTGCCATCAGTGAGTCCCTCTCCGGGGTACGAAAGACCCAGTACTTC
.,TRBV24-1,TRBJ2-7,few,CATSDDLLRGRFHEQYF,TGTGCCACCAGTGATGACCTCTTAAGGGGGAGGTTCCACGAGCAGTACTTC
.,TRBV10-3,TRBJ2-7,.,CAIRDPGGTYEQYF,TGTGCCATCAGGGACCCTGGGGGCACCTACGAGCAGTACTTC
.,TRBV7-2,TRBJ1-5,.,CASSQWGTGLNQPQHF,TGTGCCAGCAGCCAATGGGGCACAGGTCTCAATCAGCCCCAGCATTTT
TRBD2,TRBV4-2,TRBJ2-3,few,CASSQGTSGRGTDTQYF,TGTGCCAGCAGCCAAGGGACTAGCGGGAGAGGCACAGATACGCAGTATTTT
.,TRBV10-3,TRBJ2-5,few,CAISPAGEETQYF,TGTGCCATCAGTCCCGCAGGGGAAGAGACCCAGTACTTC
TRBD2,TRBV5-1,TRBJ2-7,.,CASSLAYPSGSYEQYF,TGCGCCAGCAGCTTGGCATACCCTAGCGGTTCCTACGAGCAGTACTTC
.,TRBV9,TRBJ2-1,.,CASSVVSNEQFF,TGTGCCAGCAGCGTAGTGAGCAATGAGCAGTTCTTC
TRBD1,TRBV7-9,TRBJ2-4,.,CASSVGTAKNIQYF,TGTGCCAGCAGCGTCGGGACAGCAAAAAACATTCAGTACTTC